These 11 T cell receptor beta chains were all obtained from the same sample, sequenced in a study of blood T cell repertoires in COVID-19. Using immunoSEQ multiplex PCR, the repertoire was profiled, and TCRdb retains in-frame clones only, with some absent. The table lists roughly 310,000 clones, around nine tenths of them singletons. The sequenced sample was PBMCs or T cells enriched from blood (not recorded which). The receptors were gathered from a woman in her thirties or forties who had recovered from COVID-19.

This clone is a singleton in its sample. This chain links TRBV6-6 with TRBJ1-4; 9 nucleotides align to TRBD1. Germline V lookup: CDR1 MNHNY, CDR2 SVGAGI (reference sequence). V shed 6 bases and J 5 bases; nucleotides not matched to a gene: 10. This CDR3 has 16 residues. In nucleotides, the CDR3 is TGTGCCAGCAGGTCACAGGGGGCCTCTTGGAATGAAAAACTGTTTTTT. It is translated as CASRSQGASWNEKLFF.

This clone came up a few times. The chain is built from TRBV12-3 or TRBV12-4 and TRBJ2-7, with no clear D. V dropped 6 bases and J dropped 6 bases, with 9 bases sitting between them. The CDR3 length is 11 residues. CDR3 protein: CASSSSAEQYF. CDR3 nucleotide sequence: TGTGCCAGCAGCAGCAGCGCCGAGCAGTACTTC.

The V call is TRBV11-3, the J call TRBJ2-1, with TRBD2 identical over 9 bases. V was clipped by 0 bases and J by 5 bases; unmatched bases: 20. Germline values: CDR1 SGHNT, CDR2 YENEEA. The CDR3 extends over 21 amino acids. The CDR3 spells CASSLEGGQVQGTSPDNEQFF. CDR3 bases: TGTGCCAGCAGCTTAGAGGGAGGACAAGTGCAAGGGACTAGCCCCGACAATGAGCAGTTCTTC.

This chain connects TRBV18 to TRBJ2-5; weak D call: TRBD1 (7 bases). CDR1 and CDR2 (germline): KGHSH, LQKENI. Trimming pared 4 bases from V and 5 bases from J, leaving 11 bases between. The CDR3 is made up of 13 amino acids. CDR3 coding DNA: TGTGCCAGCTCACAACAGGGGAGGGAGACCCAGTACTTC. Its protein product is CASSQQGRETQYF.

V usage is TRBV25-1 and J usage is TRBJ2-7; 7 bases line up with TRBD2. Losses at the gene ends were 1 base for V and 2 bases for J; bases not matched to a gene: 5. Germline CDR1 is MGHDK and CDR2 is SYGVNS. The CDR3 is made up of 15 amino acids. Here the CDR3 DNA reads TGTGCCAGCAGTGAATGGGGCGGGAGCGCCTACGAGCAGTACTTC. It specifies CASSEWGGSAYEQYF.

The V gene is TRBV24-1, the J gene TRBJ1-1; perhaps TRBD1 as D (6 bases). V shed 11 bases and J shed 3 bases, with 15 bases lying between them. The CDR3 covers 13 residues. Germline V lookup: CDR1 KGHDR, CDR2 SFDVKD. The CDR3 sequence: CASRGTRDTEAFF. In DNA, the CDR3 is TGTGCCAGCCGAGGGACAAGGGACACTGAAGCTTTCTTT.

The chain combines TRBV6-2 or TRBV6-3 with TRBJ1-5; TRBD1 aligns across 7 bases. This CDR3 contains 16 residues. Losses at the gene ends were 2 bases for V and 4 bases for J; bases not matched to a gene: 8. Germline V gene data show CDR1 as MNHEY and CDR2 as SVGEGT. CDR3 sequence (DNA): TGTGCCAGCAGTTACGGACAGGTATTAGGAAATCAGCCCCAGCATTTT. This codes for CASSYGQVLGNQPQHF.

This clone was recorded a few times. The rearrangement joins TRBV7-2 to TRBJ2-1; TRBD2 matches 8 bases. Germline values: CDR1 SGHTA, CDR2 FQGNSA. The CDR3 is 16 amino acids. Trimming at V came to 1 base and at J to 7 bases, leaving 9 bases not matched to a gene. This CDR3 is CASSLGPGGPGNEQFF. For the CDR3, the DNA is TGTGCCAGCAGCTTAGGTCCGGGAGGGCCGGGAAATGAGCAGTTCTTC.

The chain uses TRBV7-2 and TRBJ2-3; the match to TRBD2 covers 9 bases. After removal of 5 bases from V and 0 bases from J, the junction contained 9 bases not matched to a gene. The CDR3 has 17 amino acids. Germline V lookup: CDR1 SGHTA, CDR2 FQGNSA. CDR3 loop: CASSARLAVTSTDTQYF. In nucleotides, the CDR3 is TGTGCCAGCAGCGCCCGACTAGCGGTCACTAGCACAGATACGCAGTATTTT.

The chain uses TRBV12-3 or TRBV12-4 and TRBJ2-7; D remains unclear. Trimming cost V 3 bases and J 7 bases, with 7 bases left between them. The CDR3 is 11 residues long. CDR3 bases: TGTGCCAGCAGTTTCGGGTTGGAGCAGTACTTC. Residues: CASSFGLEQYF.

The CDR3 is CASSPGTSSTDTQYF. The CDR3 bases are TGTGCCAGCAGCCCCGGGACTAGCAGCACAGATACGCAGTATTTT. The V call is TRBV6-4, the J call TRBJ2-3; 9 positions match TRBD2. The CDR3 loop spans 15 amino acids. In germline, CDR1 is MRHNA, CDR2 SNTAGT. The ends lost 6 bases at V and 0 bases at J; junction bases unmatched: 4.